A single sample is the source of the 5 T cell receptor beta chains below, sequenced in a study of blood T cell repertoires in COVID-19. Some clones are missing from TCRdb's copy, which holds only in-frame ones; the method was immunoSEQ multiplex PCR. The sample has 80,000 or so clones, 70% to 90% seen once. The sequenced sample was peripheral blood. The source of these receptors is a human donor in a cohort sampled during active COVID-19.

This clone has a single count. The rearrangement uses TRBV18 and TRBJ1-2; 10 nucleotides align to TRBD1. Germline trimming cut 3 bases from V and 8 bases from J; bases unmatched to any gene: 6. The CDR3 is made up of 14 amino acids. Germline assignment: CDR1 KGHSH and CDR2 LQKENI. The CDR3 loop is CASSPTGGAGGYTF. CDR3 nucleotides: TGTGCCAGCTCACCGACAGGGGGCGCCGGGGGCTACACCTTC.

The chain joins TRBV2 to TRBJ2-2; D possibly corresponds to TRBD2 (7 bases). Germline CDR1 and CDR2: SNHLY and FYNNEI. Trimming cost V 7 bases and J 5 bases, with 14 bases left between them. This CDR3 contains 14 residues. The CDR3: CASMGGARTGELFF. The CDR3 bases are TGTGCCAGCATGGGGGGGGCGCGGACCGGGGAGCTGTTTTTT.

In its sample, this clone was seen once. This rearrangement joins TRBV5-1 to TRBJ1-1; possibly TRBD1 for D (5 bases). Trimming took off 4 bases at V and 1 base at J, with 14 bases between the two ends. CDR1 and CDR2 from the germline V gene are SGHRS and YFSETQ. This CDR3 spans 15 amino acids. The CDR3 DNA reads as TGCGCCAGCAGCAACGCAGGGATAGGGAACACTGAAGCTTTCTTT. Translation: CASSNAGIGNTEAFF.

The J gene is TRBJ2-2, the V gene TRBV10-3, with a weak D call TRBD2 (6 bases). Germline CDR1 is ENHRY and CDR2 is SYGVKD. V lost 6 bases to trimming and J lost 3 bases, with 14 bases between them. This CDR3 region has 15 residues. CDR3 sequence reads: CAIRTRDLHTGELFF. In nucleotides, the CDR3 is TGTGCCATCAGGACGCGGGACCTACACACCGGGGAGCTGTTTTTT.

This clone is a singleton in its sample. The chain joins TRBV6-5 to TRBJ2-1; perhaps TRBD1 as D (5 bases). The V and J ends lost 6 bases and 8 bases respectively, with 14 bases between them. The V gene's germline CDR1 is MNHEY and CDR2 SVGAGI. The CDR3 has 13 amino acids. CDR3 bases: TGTGCCAGCAGCCCCGGACAACACCATGAGCAGTTCTTC. Its translation is CASSPGQHHEQFF.